The 24 T cell receptor beta chains reported below all come from one sample, sequenced in a study of cytotoxic CD8 clonotypes in ibrutinib-treated CLL. Using immunoSEQ multiplex PCR, the repertoire was profiled, and TCRdb retains in-frame clones only, with some absent. The repertoire holds some 170,000 clones, roughly 88% seen once, with roughly 3% in the top ten. Sequenced material: PBMCs, taken at disease progression, from a patient treated with ibrutinib. Receptors originate from a human donor with chronic lymphocytic leukemia.

About this clone itself: The sample carries other DNA sequences with the same CDR3. The chain carries TRBV11-3 and TRBJ2-3; the D is unclear. The CDR3 is 13 residues long. Germline CDR1 and CDR2: SGHNT and YENEEA. V lost 1 base and J lost 3, with 5 bases in between. CDR3: CASSLGGTDTQYF. The CDR3 bases are TGTGCCAGCAGCTTAGGGGGTACAGATACGCAGTATTTT.

The chain links TRBV7-6 to TRBJ2-2; D may be TRBD1 (6 bases). This CDR3 spans 15 amino acids. V lost 7 bases and J 5 bases, leaving 17 bases between the germline ends. In germline, CDR1 is SGHVS, CDR2 FNYEAQ. CDR3 DNA sequence: TGTGCCAGCACCTCAGGGGAGAGGTGGACCGGGGAGCTGTTTTTT. Amino acid sequence: CASTSGERWTGELFF.

There are a few counts of this clone. The same CDR3 can be traced to other DNA sequences in this sample. This chain uses TRBV7-6 with TRBJ2-5; D not certain. This CDR3 is 12 amino acids long. Germline V CDR1 and CDR2: SGHVS, FNYEAQ. Trimming removed 5 bases from V and 2 bases from J, with 6 bases in between. CDR3 sequence reads: CASSLPQETQYF. The CDR3 coding sequence is TGTGCCAGCAGCCTCCCGCAAGAGACCCAGTACTTC.

This clone has at least ten counts. The chain recombines TRBV28 with TRBJ1-2; D gene unclear. Trimming pared 5 bases from V and 7 bases from J, leaving 20 bases between. In germline, CDR1 is MDHEN, CDR2 SYDVKM. This CDR3 region has 15 residues. The CDR3 protein is CASSPPSWSLLGYTF. For the CDR3, the DNA is TGTGCCAGCAGTCCACCCTCGTGGAGTTTACTTGGCTACACCTTC.

J is TRBJ1-4 and V is TRBV18; 8 bases agree with TRBD1. With 3 bases clipped from V and 0 bases from J, the junction kept 9 bases outside the gene matches. Germline CDR1 KGHSH, CDR2 LQKENI. The CDR3 consists of 18 residues. CDR3 in amino acids: CASSPYGQGSATNEKLFF. CDR3 in DNA: TGTGCCAGCTCACCTTACGGACAGGGAAGCGCAACTAATGAAAAACTGTTTTTT.

This clone occurred once. V is TRBV11-3 and J is TRBJ2-5; 9 bases agree with TRBD2. Germline lookup yields CDR1 SGHNT and CDR2 YENEEA. Germline trimming cut 5 bases from V and 0 bases from J; bases unmatched to any gene: 10. The CDR3 sequence is 17 residues long. In DNA form, the CDR3 reads TGTGCCAGCAGCCTGCAGACTAGCGGCATCGACCAAGAGACCCAGTACTTC. The encoded protein is CASSLQTSGIDQETQYF.

V gene TRBV2 combines with J gene TRBJ1-2; 9 bases are a match to TRBD1. The CDR3 is 16 residues long. The J segment lost 7 bases and the V segment lost 7 bases, leaving 16 bases of the junction unmatched. Germline V lookup: CDR1 SNHLY, CDR2 FYNNEI. CDR3 DNA: TGTGCCAGCACCGGCGGGACAGGGTACCTAGTTGGTGGCTACACCTTC. Protein product: CASTGGTGYLVGGYTF.

The V and J genes are TRBV9 and TRBJ2-2, with D perhaps TRBD1 (6 bases). Germline CDR1 is SGDLS and CDR2 is YYNGEE. CDR3 length equals 15 residues. With 0 bases removed from V and 6 bases from J, the gap between germline ends came to 12 bases. CDR3 sequence: CASSVVSQGPGELFF. The CDR3 nucleotides read TGTGCCAGCAGCGTAGTGTCACAGGGCCCCGGGGAGCTGTTTTTT.

The chain combines TRBV15 with TRBJ2-7; TRBD1 matches at 9 bases. Germline V gene data show CDR1 as LNHNV and CDR2 as YYDKDF (reference sequence). This CDR3 has 15 residues. Losses at the gene ends were 2 bases for V and 2 bases for J; bases not matched to a gene: 4. This chain's CDR3 is CATSRHRDRAYEQYF. The CDR3 DNA reads TGTGCCACCAGCAGACACCGGGACAGGGCCTACGAGCAGTACTTC.

This chain uses TRBV29-1 with TRBJ2-1; 8 bases are shared with TRBD2. The V segment lost 2 bases and the J segment 5 bases; nucleotides outside the gene matches: 5. From germline, CDR1 is SQVTM and CDR2 ANQGSEA. The CDR3 extends over 14 amino acids. CDR3 region: CSVEPAGGHNEQFF. CDR3 DNA: TGCAGCGTTGAACCCGCGGGAGGTCACAATGAGCAGTTCTTC.

The chain combines TRBV27 with TRBJ1-1; 7 bases line up with TRBD1. Germline V gene data show CDR1 as MNHEY and CDR2 as SMNVEV (reference sequence). V dropped 0 bases and J dropped 6; count of bases not matched to a gene: 4. The CDR3 runs 14 residues. The CDR3 DNA is TGTGCCAGCAGTTTATCTAGGACAGGTGCTGAAGCTTTCTTT. It specifies CASSLSRTGAEAFF.

The CDR3: CASSLGVGVTDTQYF. Written as DNA, the CDR3 is TGTGCCAGCAGTTTAGGGGTGGGGGTCACAGATACGCAGTATTTT. V gene TRBV27 combines with J gene TRBJ2-3; D possibly uses TRBD1 or TRBD2 (5 bases each). The CDR3 sequence is 15 residues long. Deletions cut 2 bases from V and 2 bases from J, with 11 bases between. CDR1 MNHEY and CDR2 SMNVEV come from the germline V gene (reference sequence).

V usage is TRBV5-1 and J usage is TRBJ2-1; D is unresolved. V lost 0 bases, J lost 8 bases, and 12 bases lay in between. Germline-derived CDR1 and CDR2 are SGHRS and YFSETQ. This CDR3 comprises 14 residues. CDR3 bases: TGCGCCAGCAGCTTGGAACCGGGTTTTGATGAGCAGTTCTTC. Amino acids: CASSLEPGFDEQFF.

V usage is TRBV6-1 and J usage is TRBJ1-2; perhaps TRBD1 as D (5 bases). V was cut by 5 bases and J by 0 bases, with 13 bases left in between. Germline CDR1 is MNHNS and CDR2 is SASEGT. The CDR3 is 15 residues long. The DNA for the CDR3 is TGTGCCAGCAGTAGCCGCGGGGACCCTAACTATGGCTACACCTTC. Protein product: CASSSRGDPNYGYTF.

The V gene is TRBV27, the J gene TRBJ2-7; 7 bases align to TRBD2. In germline, CDR1 is MNHEY, CDR2 SMNVEV (reference sequence). The CDR3 has 14 residues. The J segment lost 5 bases and the V segment lost 5 bases, leaving 9 bases of the junction unmatched. CDR3 region: CASSMSRDYNEQYF. The CDR3 region has the DNA TGTGCCAGCAGTATGTCCCGGGACTACAACGAGCAGTACTTC.

As DNA, the CDR3 is TGCGCCAGCAGCCCCACGGGGGGGCTCGGGACTGAAGCTTTCTTT. Translation gives CASSPTGGLGTEAFF. The chain links TRBV5-1 to TRBJ1-1, with D possibly TRBD1 on 6 matching bases. Trimming cost V 4 bases and J 5 bases, with 18 bases left between them. The CDR3 has 15 residues. Germline V CDR1 and CDR2: SGHRS, YFSETQ.

The chain employs TRBV18 and TRBJ2-2; D unresolved. The CDR3 totals 13 residues. The germline gives CDR1 KGHSH, CDR2 LQKENI. V was pared by 1 base and J by 5 bases, with 5 bases between. CDR3 in DNA: TGTGCCAGCTCACCACTAGAGACCGGGGAGCTGTTTTTT. It codes for CASSPLETGELFF.

The chain combines TRBV6-1 with TRBJ2-1; D uncertain. V was shortened by 1 base and J by 8 bases, with 6 bases between the two germline ends. This CDR3 region has 12 residues. The germline V gene has CDR1 MNHNS and CDR2 SASEGT. The CDR3 is CASSEVGDEQFF. In nucleotides, the CDR3 is TGTGCCAGCAGTGAAGTTGGAGATGAGCAGTTCTTC.

The genes are TRBV30 and TRBJ1-1; no clear D gene. CDR3 length: 14 amino acids. Deletions cut 1 base from V and 0 bases from J, with 9 bases between. Germline loops: CDR1 GTSNPN, CDR2 SVGIG (reference sequence). The CDR3 DNA reads as TGTGCCTGGAGTGACAATTACATGAACACTGAAGCTTTCTTT. Residues: CAWSDNYMNTEAFF.

A single count supports this clone. V is TRBV10-3 and J is TRBJ2-3; D is possibly TRBD2 (6 bases). CDR3 length: 21 amino acids. In germline, CDR1 is ENHRY, CDR2 SYGVKD. V lost 0 bases and J 2 bases, leaving 27 bases between the germline ends. As DNA, the CDR3 is TGTGCCATCAGTGAGTCGACTCAACTAGTTGTAAGAGAGGACTACACAGATACGCAGTATTTT. Protein product: CAISESTQLVVREDYTDTQYF.

The gene calls are TRBV5-1 and TRBJ1-3, with D hard to call. The CDR3 spans 15 residues. Trimming removed 3 bases at V and 0 bases at J, with 10 bases between. Germline V CDR1 and CDR2: SGHRS, YFSETQ. The CDR3 region has the DNA TGCGCCAGCAGCTCAGATAAGGGCTCTGGAAACACCATATATTTT. This encodes CASSSDKGSGNTIYF.

The V call is TRBV28, the J call TRBJ1-1; TRBD1 might be the D (6 bases). The CDR3 contains 15 residues. Trimming shortened V by 4 bases and J by 0 bases, and 12 bases separated the two germline ends. Germline-derived CDR1 and CDR2 are MDHEN and SYDVKM. The CDR3 DNA sequence: TGTGCCAGCAGTTCATCCCGGGGGCTGAACACTGAAGCTTTCTTT. This codes for CASSSSRGLNTEAFF.

The chain joins TRBV19 to TRBJ1-1; D is unclear. CDR1 and CDR2 (germline): LNHDA, SQIVND (reference sequence). The CDR3 covers 13 residues. V shed 3 bases and J shed 1 base, with 6 bases lying between them. The DNA of the CDR3 is TGTGCCAGTAGTATCCCGGGGAACACTGAAGCTTTCTTT. It codes for CASSIPGNTEAFF. Looking up the rest from reference TRBV19 and TRBJ1-1 gives the full variable domain: DGGITQSPKYLFRKEGQNVTLSCEQNLNHDAMYWYRQDPGQGLRLIYYSQIVNDFQKGDIAEGYSVSREKKESFPLTVTSAQKNPTAFYLCASSIPGNTEAFFGQGTRLTVV.

This chain connects TRBV29-1 to TRBJ1-1; weak D call: TRBD1 (6 bases). With 7 bases removed from V and 0 bases from J, the gap between germline ends came to 9 bases. This CDR3 region has 12 residues. From germline, CDR1 is SQVTM and CDR2 ANQGSEA. For the CDR3, the DNA is TGCAGCGGAGGACAGCTGAACACTGAAGCTTTCTTT. This sequence encodes CSGGQLNTEAFF.